This T cell receptor beta chain was sequenced in a study of T cell responses to AZD1222 COVID-19 vaccine. Trimming at V came to 2 bases and at J to 2 bases, leaving 8 bases not matched to a gene. CDR3 length: 16 amino acids. The germline V gene encodes CDR1 SNHLY and CDR2 FYNNEI. Profiled with immunoSEQ multiplex PCR; TCRdb holds only in-frame clones, not every one. The data show over 140,000 clones, roughly 90% seen once. The chain joins TRBV2 to TRBJ2-7; 8 positions match TRBD1. The sequence came from an adult in good health. The sequencing used peripheral blood, collected on day 0 of AZD1222 vaccination. CDR3 amino acids: CASSEILGQGPYEQYF. The CDR3 region has the DNA TGTGCCAGCAGTGAAATTCTAGGACAGGGTCCCTACGAGCAGTACTTC.